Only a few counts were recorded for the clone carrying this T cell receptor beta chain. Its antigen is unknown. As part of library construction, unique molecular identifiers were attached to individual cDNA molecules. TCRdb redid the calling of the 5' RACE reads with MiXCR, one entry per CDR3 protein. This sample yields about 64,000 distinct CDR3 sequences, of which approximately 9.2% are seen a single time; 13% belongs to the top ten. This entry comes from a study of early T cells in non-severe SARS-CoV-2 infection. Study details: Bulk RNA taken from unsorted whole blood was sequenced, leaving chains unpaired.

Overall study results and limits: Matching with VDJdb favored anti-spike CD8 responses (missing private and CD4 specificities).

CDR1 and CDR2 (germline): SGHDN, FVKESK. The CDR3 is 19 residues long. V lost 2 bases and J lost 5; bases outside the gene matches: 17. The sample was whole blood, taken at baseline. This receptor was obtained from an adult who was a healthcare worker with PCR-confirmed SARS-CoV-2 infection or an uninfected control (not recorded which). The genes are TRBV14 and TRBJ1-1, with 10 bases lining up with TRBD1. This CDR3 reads CASSQRLLRDRGTRTEAFF. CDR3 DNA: TGTGCCAGCAGCCAAAGACTCCTCCGGGACAGGGGCACGAGGACTGAAGCTTTCTTT.